Listed below are T cell receptor beta chains from one sample, sequenced in a study of cytomegalovirus exposure and HLA in healthy donors. Sequencing used immunoSEQ multiplex PCR; TCRdb keeps in-frame clones, though not all of them. The sample lists about 200,000 clones; around 77% were seen once. Sample: PBMCs. The receptors stem from a young woman in good health and CMV-seronegative. Each CDR3 is given with its conserved first and last residue. A D gene is named only where the DNA matches it firmly. Clone size is not always given. Where it is, it says once, few, many or a class for expanded clones.

>few|TRBJ2-7|TRBV10-3|TRBD2
TGTGCCATCAGTGAGTCGGAGACTAGCACCCGGGGCTACGAGCAGTACTTC
CAISESETSTRGYEQYF
>once|TRBJ2-3|TRBV6-1|.
TGTGCCAGCATCGCGCTAGGAGATACGCAGTATTTT
CASIALGDTQYF
>.|TRBJ2-3|TRBV7-3|TRBD2
TGTGCCAGCAGCTACCGCGGGGGGGGCACAGATACGCAGTATTTT
CASSYRGGGTDTQYF
>.|TRBJ2-7|TRBV28|TRBD2
TGTGCCAGCAGTTCGCCGGGACTAATACCTTACGAGCAGTACTTC
CASSSPGLIPYEQYF
>.|TRBJ2-3|TRBV6-5|TRBD1
TGTGCCAGCAGTCGGACAGGGGCTAGCACAGATACGCAGTATTTT
CASSRTGASTDTQYF
>.|TRBJ1-1|TRBV30|TRBD1
TGTGCCTGGAGTCCACAGGGGGCGACTGAAGCTTTCTTT
CAWSPQGATEAFF
>.|TRBJ1-1|TRBV10-2|.
TGCGCCAGCAGTGACTTCGCGTACCGGAACACTGAAGCTTTCTTT
CASSDFAYRNTEAFF
>.|TRBJ2-1|TRBV10-3|TRBD1
TGTGCCATCAGGGGACAGGGGAAGTTCAATGAGCAGTTCTTC
CAIRGQGKFNEQFF
>.|TRBJ2-3|TRBV10-3|TRBD1
TGTGCCATCAGTGAATTCGACAGGGCGGGCACAGATACGCAGTATTTT
CAISEFDRAGTDTQYF
>.|TRBJ1-1|TRBV7-6|.
TGTGCCAGCAGCTGGAGAGGTAACACTGAAGCTTTCTTT
CASSWRGNTEAFF
>.|TRBJ1-4|TRBV4-1|.
TGCGCCAGCAGCCAAGATCCTCAAAGAGGAAATAATGAAAAACTGTTTTTT
CASSQDPQRGNNEKLFF
>.|TRBJ1-2|TRBV5-6|.
TGTGCCAGCAGCTACTACCCCGAGACGAAAGCCTATGGCTACACCTTC
CASSYYPETKAYGYTF
>.|TRBJ1-2|TRBV7-9|.
TGTGCCAGCGCGGCAACGGGGGGCGCTTATGGCTACACCTTC
CASAATGGAYGYTF
>.|TRBJ2-5|TRBV4-1|TRBD1
TGCGCCAGCAGCCGACAGGGAATTGGCCGCGAGACCCAGTACTTC
CASSRQGIGRETQYF
>few|TRBJ2-1|TRBV7-8|TRBD2
TGTGCCAGCAGCCCTAGACTAGCGGGAGCCCTCGGGGACAATGAGCAGTTCTTC
CASSPRLAGALGDNEQFF
>.|TRBJ1-1|TRBV5-1|.
TGCGCCAGCAGCGAAGCAGCGGGGGTAAACACTGAAGCTTTCTTT
CASSEAAGVNTEAFF
>.|TRBJ2-5|TRBV5-1|.
TGCGCCAGCAGCTTGTTGTTACAAGAGACCCAGTACTTC
CASSLLLQETQYF
>.|TRBJ2-1|TRBV5-1|.
TGCGCCAGCAGCTTGGGGGGCTACGAGCAGTTCTTC
CASSLGGYEQFF
>.|TRBJ2-3|TRBV5-1|.
TGCGCCAGCACAAGGGGGACATCTACTTATCCAGATACGCAGTATTTT
CASTRGTSTYPDTQYF
>.|TRBJ1-2|TRBV7-6|.
TGTGCCAGCAGCTCTCCAGGGGATGGCTATGGCTACACCTTC
CASSSPGDGYGYTF
>.|TRBJ2-7|TRBV28|TRBD1
TGTGCCAGCATAAGACAGGGTTTCTACGAGCAGTACTTC
CASIRQGFYEQYF
>.|TRBJ2-7|TRBV2|.
TGTGCCAGCAGTGAAGACAGGGCGTACGAGCAGTACTTC
CASSEDRAYEQYF
>.|TRBJ1-2|TRBV19|TRBD1
TGTGCCAGTACCCGGACAGGGGGAAGAACTAACTATGGCTACACCTTC
CASTRTGGRTNYGYTF
>few|TRBJ2-7|TRBV7-6|.
TGTGCCAGCAGCACAAGGACAGCCCCCGAGGACGAGCAGTACTTC
CASSTRTAPEDEQYF
>.|TRBJ1-2|TRBV5-1|.
TGCGCCAGCAGCGGAGGGAGGGACTATGGCTACACCTTC
CASSGGRDYGYTF
>.|TRBJ2-1|TRBV7-7|TRBD1
TGTGCCAGCAGCTCCCTGGGACAGGGAGGCAACAATGAGCAGTTCTTC
CASSSLGQGGNNEQFF
>few|TRBJ2-3|TRBV29-1|.
TGCAGCGCCCCGACCGGGGGCACAGATACGCAGTATTTT
CSAPTGGTDTQYF
>.|TRBJ2-5|TRBV5-6|.
TGTGCCAGCAGCCTGCTACAAGAGACCCAGTACTTC
CASSLLQETQYF
>.|TRBJ2-7|TRBV7-9|TRBD1
TGTTCCAGCAGCTCTACAGGGGCCCACGAGCAGTACTTC
CSSSSTGAHEQYF
>.|TRBJ2-3|TRBV6-6|.
TGTGCCAGCAGTTCCTACACAGATACGCAGTATTTT
CASSSYTDTQYF
>.|TRBJ1-4|TRBV5-1|.
TGCGCCAGCAGCCCTTCGACCCCGCGGGACGAAAAACTGTTTTTT
CASSPSTPRDEKLFF
>.|TRBJ2-7|TRBV5-1|TRBD1
TGCGCCAGCAGCTTACTAAGCCCGGGACAGGGAGGATACGAGCAGTACTTC
CASSLLSPGQGGYEQYF
>once|TRBJ1-2|TRBV2|.
TGTGCCGGCCATCAAGAGGCGGGCTATGGCTACACCTTC
CAGHQEAGYGYTF
>few|TRBJ1-5|TRBV7-6|.
TGTGCCAGCAGCCAACTACCAGGGGATAGCAATCAGCCCCAGCATTTT
CASSQLPGDSNQPQHF
>.|TRBJ2-7|TRBV11-2|.
TGTGCCAGCAGCCCCCTGGGGGGGGCGCGGGAAGAGCAGTACTTC
CASSPLGGAREEQYF
>.|TRBJ2-7|TRBV7-7|TRBD1
TGTGCCAGCAGCCCCGGGACAGGGGGCCGGAGGTACGAGCAGTACTTC
CASSPGTGGRRYEQYF
>few|TRBJ1-5|TRBV30|.
TGTGCCTGGAGTGGGACTGTATACAATCAGCCCCAGCATTTT
CAWSGTVYNQPQHF
>.|TRBJ2-1|TRBV18|TRBD2
TGTGCCAGCTCACCACCTAGCGGGGGGGTAAACAATGAGCAGTTCTTC
CASSPPSGGVNNEQFF
>.|TRBJ1-2|TRBV5-4|.
TGTGCCAGCAGCTTTGGAGCGAACTATGGCTACACCTTC
CASSFGANYGYTF
>.|TRBJ1-1|TRBV5-1|.
TGCGCCAGCAGCGAAACTCCGTGGACTGAAGCTTTCTTT
CASSETPWTEAFF
>.|TRBJ1-2|TRBV29-1|TRBD1
TGCAGCGTTGACTTACGACAGGGGGGGGGCTACACCTTC
CSVDLRQGGGYTF
>.|TRBJ1-1|TRBV6-5|.
TGTGCCAGCAACGCAGGAATGAACACTGAAGCTTTCTTT
CASNAGMNTEAFF
>.|TRBJ1-2|TRBV19|TRBD1
TGTGCCAGTACCTACCGGGACAGGGTTGGCTACACCTTC
CASTYRDRVGYTF
>once|TRBJ1-2|TRBV10-2|.
TGCGCCAGCAGTGTCCCGGGACACCCCTATGGCTACACCTTC
CASSVPGHPYGYTF
>.|TRBJ2-3|TRBV5-1|.
TGCGCCAGCAGCTTGGGCCACTCTAGCACGGATACGCAGTATTTT
CASSLGHSSTDTQYF
>.|TRBJ2-7|TRBV7-2|TRBD1
TGTGCCAGCAGCTTAGGATCAGGGGGCTTCTCCTACGAGCAGTACTTC
CASSLGSGGFSYEQYF
>.|TRBJ1-1|TRBV6-1|.
TGTGCCAGCACCCCCGTTTTGAACACTGAAGCTTTCTTT
CASTPVLNTEAFF
>.|TRBJ2-7|TRBV29-1|TRBD1
TGCAGCGTGGCCCCAGGGGGTGTTGAAAACGAGCAGTACTTC
CSVAPGGVENEQYF
>.|TRBJ2-2|TRBV6-8|.
TGTGCCAGCAGGCAGACACCGATTGAGGCGGGTGCGAACACCGGGGAGCTGTTTTTT
CASRQTPIEAGANTGELFF
>few|TRBJ2-1|TRBV11-2|TRBD2
TGTGCCAGCAGCGACGAAGTTAGCGGGAGGGACAATGAGCAGTTCTTC
CASSDEVSGRDNEQFF
>few|TRBJ2-7|TRBV5-1|.
TGCGCCAGCAGCCAAAGACTAGCCTACGAGCAGTACTTC
CASSQRLAYEQYF
>once|TRBJ2-7|TRBV28|TRBD2
TGTGCCAGCAGCGTTATAGCGGGAGGGCCCTACGAGCAGTACTTC
CASSVIAGGPYEQYF
>.|TRBJ2-7|TRBV7-8|.
TGTGCCAGCTCACACACCCGCTCCTACGAGCAGTACTTC
CASSHTRSYEQYF
>.|TRBJ2-7|TRBV5-1|TRBD1
TGCGCCAGCAGCTTGAATCCCGGACAGGGTGGCTACGAGCAGTACTTC
CASSLNPGQGGYEQYF
>once|TRBJ1-2|TRBV28|TRBD1
TGTGCCAGCAGTTTGGCCGGGACAGGGGGAACCTATGGCTACACCTTC
CASSLAGTGGTYGYTF